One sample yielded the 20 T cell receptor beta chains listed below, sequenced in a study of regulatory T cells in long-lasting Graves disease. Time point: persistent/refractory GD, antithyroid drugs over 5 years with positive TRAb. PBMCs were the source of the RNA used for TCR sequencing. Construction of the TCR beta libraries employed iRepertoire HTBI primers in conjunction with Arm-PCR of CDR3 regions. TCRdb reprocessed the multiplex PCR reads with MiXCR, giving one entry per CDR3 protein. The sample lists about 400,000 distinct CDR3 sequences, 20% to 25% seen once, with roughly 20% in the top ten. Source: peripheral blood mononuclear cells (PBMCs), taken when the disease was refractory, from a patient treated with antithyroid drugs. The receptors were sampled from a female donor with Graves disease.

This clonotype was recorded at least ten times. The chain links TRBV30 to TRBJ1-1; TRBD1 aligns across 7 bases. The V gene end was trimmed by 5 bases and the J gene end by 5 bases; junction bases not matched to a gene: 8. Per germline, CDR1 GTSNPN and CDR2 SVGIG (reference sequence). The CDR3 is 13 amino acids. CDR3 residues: CAWDRDTRTEAFF. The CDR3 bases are TGTGCCTGGGACAGGGACACGAGGACTGAAGCTTTCTTT.

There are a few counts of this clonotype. The CDR3 DNA sequence: TGTGCCTGGAGCCCGGGACAGGGATCGGGCTACTCCTACGAGCAGTACTTC. It yields the protein CAWSPGQGSGYSYEQYF. This chain uses TRBV30 with TRBJ2-7; 9 bases line up with TRBD1. The germline V gene has CDR1 GTSNPN and CDR2 SVGIG (reference sequence). The ends lost 3 bases at V and 0 bases at J; junction bases unmatched: 12. The CDR3 contains 17 residues. The variable domain in full, completed from reference TRBV30 and TRBJ2-7, reads SQTIHQWPATLVQPVGSPLSLECTVEGTSNPNLYWYRQAAGRGLQLLFYSVGIGQISSEVPQNLSASRPQDRQFILSSKKLLLSDSGFYLCAWSPGQGSGYSYEQYFGPGTRLTVT.

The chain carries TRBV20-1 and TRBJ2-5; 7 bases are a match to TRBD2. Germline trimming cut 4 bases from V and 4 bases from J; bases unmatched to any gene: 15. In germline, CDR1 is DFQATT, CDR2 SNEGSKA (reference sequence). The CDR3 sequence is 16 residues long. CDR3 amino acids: CSATWTRAVFGETQYF. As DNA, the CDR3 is TGCAGTGCTACCTGGACTAGGGCGGTATTCGGAGAGACCCAGTACTTC.

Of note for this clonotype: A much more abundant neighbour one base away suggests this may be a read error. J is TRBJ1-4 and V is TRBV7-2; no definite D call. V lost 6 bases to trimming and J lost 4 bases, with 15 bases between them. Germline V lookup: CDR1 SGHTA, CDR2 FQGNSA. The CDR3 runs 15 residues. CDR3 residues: CASRLDVLRNEKLFF. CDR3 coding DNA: TGTGCCAGCAGACTAGACGTCCTCCGTAATGAAAAACTGTTTTTT.

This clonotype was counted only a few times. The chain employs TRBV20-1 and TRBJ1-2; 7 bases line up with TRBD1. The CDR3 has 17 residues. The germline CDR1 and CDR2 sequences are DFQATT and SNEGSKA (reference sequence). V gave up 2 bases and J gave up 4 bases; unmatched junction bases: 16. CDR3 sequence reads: CSARPELEQGLAYGYTF. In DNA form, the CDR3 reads TGCAGTGCTAGACCCGAACTAGAACAGGGGTTGGCCTATGGCTACACCTTC.

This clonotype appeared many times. DNA of the CDR3: TGTGCCAGCAGTAGGCGTGGTGCTGGGAACATTCAGTACTTC. Translating gives CASSRRGAGNIQYF. The chain combines TRBV28 with TRBJ2-4; D is unresolved. Trimming removed 5 bases at V and 7 bases at J, with 15 bases between. Germline CDR1 MDHEN, CDR2 SYDVKM. This CDR3 has 14 residues.

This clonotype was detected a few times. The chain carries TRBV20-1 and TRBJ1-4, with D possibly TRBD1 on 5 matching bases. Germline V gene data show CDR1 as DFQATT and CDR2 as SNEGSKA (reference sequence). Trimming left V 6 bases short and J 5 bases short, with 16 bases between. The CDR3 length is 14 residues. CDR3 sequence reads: CSAGAMMGNEKLFF. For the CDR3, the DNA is TGCAGTGCCGGGGCCATGATGGGGAATGAAAAACTGTTTTTT.

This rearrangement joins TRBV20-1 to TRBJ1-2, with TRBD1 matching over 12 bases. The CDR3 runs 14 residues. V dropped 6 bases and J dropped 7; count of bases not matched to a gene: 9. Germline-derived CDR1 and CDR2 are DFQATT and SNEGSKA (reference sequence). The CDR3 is CSALGTGGAFGYTF. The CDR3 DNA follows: TGCAGTGCCCTGGGGACAGGGGGCGCCTTTGGCTACACCTTC.

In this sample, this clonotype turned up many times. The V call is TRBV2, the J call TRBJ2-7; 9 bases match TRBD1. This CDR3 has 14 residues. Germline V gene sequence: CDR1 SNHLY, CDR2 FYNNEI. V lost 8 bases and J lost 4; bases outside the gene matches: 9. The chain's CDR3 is CASGGTGSSYEQYF. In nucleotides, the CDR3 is TGTGCCAGCGGTGGGACAGGGTCTAGTTACGAGCAGTACTTC.

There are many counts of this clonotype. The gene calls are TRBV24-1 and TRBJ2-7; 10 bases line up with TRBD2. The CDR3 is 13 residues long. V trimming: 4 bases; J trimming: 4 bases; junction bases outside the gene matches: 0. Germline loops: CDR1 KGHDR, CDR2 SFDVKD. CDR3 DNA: TGTGCCACCAGTGAAGCGGGAGGGTACGAGCAGTACTTC. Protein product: CATSEAGGYEQYF.

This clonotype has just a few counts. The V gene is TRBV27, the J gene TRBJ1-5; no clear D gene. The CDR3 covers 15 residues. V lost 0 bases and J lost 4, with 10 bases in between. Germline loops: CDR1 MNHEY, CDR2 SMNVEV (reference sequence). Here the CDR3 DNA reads TGTGCCAGCAGTTTATCTGGGGAGGGAAATCAGCCCCAGCATTTT. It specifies CASSLSGEGNQPQHF.

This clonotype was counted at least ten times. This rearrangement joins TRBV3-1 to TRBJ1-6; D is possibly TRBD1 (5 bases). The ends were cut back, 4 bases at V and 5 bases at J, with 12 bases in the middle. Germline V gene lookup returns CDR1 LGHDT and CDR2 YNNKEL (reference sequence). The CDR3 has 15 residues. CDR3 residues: CASSRLTADNSPLHF. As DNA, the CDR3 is TGTGCCAGCAGCCGCCTGACAGCAGATAATTCACCCCTCCACTTT.

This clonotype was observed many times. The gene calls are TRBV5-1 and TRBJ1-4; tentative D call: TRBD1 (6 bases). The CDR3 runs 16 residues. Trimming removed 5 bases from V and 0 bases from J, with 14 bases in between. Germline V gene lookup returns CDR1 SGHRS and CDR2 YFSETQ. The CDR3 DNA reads TGCGCCAGCAGACCCGGGACACTAGCAACTAATGAAAAACTGTTTTTT. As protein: CASRPGTLATNEKLFF.

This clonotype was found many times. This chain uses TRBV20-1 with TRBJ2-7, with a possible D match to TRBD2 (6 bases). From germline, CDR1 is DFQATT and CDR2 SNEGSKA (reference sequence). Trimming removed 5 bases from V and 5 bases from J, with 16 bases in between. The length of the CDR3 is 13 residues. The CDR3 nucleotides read TGCAGTGCTCTTAGAAGGGGCGGGAACGAGCAGTACTTC. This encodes CSALRRGGNEQYF.

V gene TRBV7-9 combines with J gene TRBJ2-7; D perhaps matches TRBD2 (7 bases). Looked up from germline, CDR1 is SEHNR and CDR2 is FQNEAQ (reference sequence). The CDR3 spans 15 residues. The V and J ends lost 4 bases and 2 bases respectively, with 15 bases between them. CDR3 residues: CASSSIRGGTYEQYF. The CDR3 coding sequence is TGTGCCAGCAGCTCCATCAGGGGAGGGACCTACGAGCAGTACTTC.

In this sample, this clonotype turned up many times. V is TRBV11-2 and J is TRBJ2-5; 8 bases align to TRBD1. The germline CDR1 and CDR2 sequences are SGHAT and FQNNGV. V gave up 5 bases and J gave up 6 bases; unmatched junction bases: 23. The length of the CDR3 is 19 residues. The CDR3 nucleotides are TGTGCCAGCAGCCGAAATCCTCAAAGTACCGGGACAGGAGGGAAGACCCAGTACTTC. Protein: CASSRNPQSTGTGGKTQYF.

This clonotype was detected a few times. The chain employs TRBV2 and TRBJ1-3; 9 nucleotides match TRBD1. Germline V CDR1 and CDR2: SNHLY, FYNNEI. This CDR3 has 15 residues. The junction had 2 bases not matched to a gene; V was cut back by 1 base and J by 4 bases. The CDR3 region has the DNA TGTGCCAGCAGTGAAGACAGGGGGCAAGGAAACACCATATATTTT. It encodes CASSEDRGQGNTIYF.

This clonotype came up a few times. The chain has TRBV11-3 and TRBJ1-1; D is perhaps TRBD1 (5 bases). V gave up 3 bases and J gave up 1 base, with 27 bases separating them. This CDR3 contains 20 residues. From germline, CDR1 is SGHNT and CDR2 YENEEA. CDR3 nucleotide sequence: TGTGCCAGCAGCTTCTGGTGGGTAGGGTCAGGGCTGGGACGGAACACTGAAGCTTTCTTT. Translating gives CASSFWWVGSGLGRNTEAFF.

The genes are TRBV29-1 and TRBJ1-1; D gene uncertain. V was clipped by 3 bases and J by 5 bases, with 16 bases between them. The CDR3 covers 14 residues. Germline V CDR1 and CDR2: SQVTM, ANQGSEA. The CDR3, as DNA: TGCAGCGTTGATGTTGGGGAGGGTTGGACTGAAGCTTTCTTT. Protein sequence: CSVDVGEGWTEAFF.

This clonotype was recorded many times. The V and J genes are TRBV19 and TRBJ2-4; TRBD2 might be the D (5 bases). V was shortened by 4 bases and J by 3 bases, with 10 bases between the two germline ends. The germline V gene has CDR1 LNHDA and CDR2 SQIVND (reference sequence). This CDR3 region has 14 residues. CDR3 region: CASSKGGRKNIQYF. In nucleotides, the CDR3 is TGTGCCAGTAGTAAGGGCGGGCGCAAAAACATTCAGTACTTC.